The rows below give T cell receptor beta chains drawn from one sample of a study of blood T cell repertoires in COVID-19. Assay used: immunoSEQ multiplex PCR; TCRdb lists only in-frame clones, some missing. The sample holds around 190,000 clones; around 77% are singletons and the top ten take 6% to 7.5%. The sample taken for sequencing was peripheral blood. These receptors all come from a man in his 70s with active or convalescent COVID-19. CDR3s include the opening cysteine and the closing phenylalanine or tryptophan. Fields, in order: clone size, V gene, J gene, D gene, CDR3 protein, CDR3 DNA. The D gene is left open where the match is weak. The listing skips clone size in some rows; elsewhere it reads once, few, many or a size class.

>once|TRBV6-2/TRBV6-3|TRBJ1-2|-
CASSPRENGYTF
TGTGCCAGCAGCCCACGGGAAAATGGCTACACCTTC
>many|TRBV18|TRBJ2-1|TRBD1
CASSPTTGGYEQFF
TGTGCCAGCTCACCAACTACAGGGGGCTATGAGCAGTTCTTC
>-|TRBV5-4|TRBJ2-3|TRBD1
CASSPRQGLSTDTQYF
TGTGCCAGCAGCCCAAGACAGGGGCTTAGCACAGATACGCAGTATTTT
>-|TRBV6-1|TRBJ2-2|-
CASSERGPQGELFF
TGTGCCAGCAGTGAGCGGGGGCCGCAAGGGGAGCTGTTTTTT
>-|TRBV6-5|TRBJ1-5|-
CASSPERAHQPQHF
TGTGCCAGCAGCCCAGAGAGGGCACATCAGCCCCAGCATTTT
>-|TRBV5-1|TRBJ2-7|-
CASSFGLMYEQYF
TGCGCCAGCAGCTTCGGGTTAATGTACGAGCAGTACTTC
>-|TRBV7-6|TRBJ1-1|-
CASSLQSGGLGTEAFF
TGTGCCAGCAGCCTTCAAAGCGGGGGGCTTGGCACTGAAGCTTTCTTT
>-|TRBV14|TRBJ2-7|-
CASSKIGTEPTYEQYF
TGTGCCAGCAGCAAAATAGGGACTGAACCAACCTACGAGCAGTACTTC
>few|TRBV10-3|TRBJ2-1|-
CAISAGQSTYNEQFF
TGTGCCATCAGTGCGGGACAATCCACCTACAATGAGCAGTTCTTC
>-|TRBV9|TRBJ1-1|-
CASSAGNLNTEAFF
TGTGCCAGCAGCGCAGGTAACTTGAACACTGAAGCTTTCTTT
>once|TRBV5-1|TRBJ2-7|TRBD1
CASSPGGTGDYEQYF
TGCGCCAGCAGCCCCGGCGGGACAGGGGACTACGAGCAGTACTTC
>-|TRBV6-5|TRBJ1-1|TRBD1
CASRSTGGNTEAFF
TGTGCCAGCAGATCGACAGGGGGGAACACTGAAGCTTTCTTT
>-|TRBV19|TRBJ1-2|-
CASSIGATAYGYTF
TGTGCCAGTAGTATAGGGGCGACAGCTTATGGCTACACCTTC
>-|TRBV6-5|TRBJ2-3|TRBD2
CASSYGGGQYF
TGTGCCAGCAGTTACGGCGGGGGGCAGTATTTT
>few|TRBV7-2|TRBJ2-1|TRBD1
CASSPRQGNEQFF
TGTGCCAGCAGCCCTCGACAGGGGAATGAGCAGTTCTTC
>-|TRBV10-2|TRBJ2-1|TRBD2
CASRGVAGGENEQFF
TGCGCCAGCAGAGGCGTAGCGGGAGGAGAAAATGAGCAGTTCTTC
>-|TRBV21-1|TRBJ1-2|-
CATPPGEGYTF
TGTGCCACACCCCCAGGGGAAGGCTACACCTTC
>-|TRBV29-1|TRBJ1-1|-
CSSRRSGENTEAFF
TGCAGCTCCCGAAGGTCCGGGGAAAACACTGAAGCTTTCTTT
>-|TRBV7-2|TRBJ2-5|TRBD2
CASSLWRGGQETQYF
TGTGCCAGCAGCTTATGGCGGGGGGGCCAGGAGACCCAGTACTTC
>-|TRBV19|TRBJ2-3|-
CASSRQADTQYF
TGTGCCAGTAGTAGACAGGCAGATACGCAGTATTTT
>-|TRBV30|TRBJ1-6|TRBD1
CACRGQGNSPLHF
TGTGCCTGTCGGGGACAGGGGAATTCACCCCTCCACTTT
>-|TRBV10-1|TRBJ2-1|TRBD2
CASSAGLYYNEQFF
TGCGCCAGCAGTGCGGGACTATACTACAATGAGCAGTTCTTC
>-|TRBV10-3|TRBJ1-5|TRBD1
CAISPTGSSQPQHF
TGTGCCATCAGCCCGACAGGGTCCAGCCAGCCCCAGCATTTT
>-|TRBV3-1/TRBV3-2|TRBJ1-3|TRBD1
CASSPLPGTGEYTIYF
TGTGCCAGCAGCCCCCTTCCCGGGACAGGGGAATACACCATATATTTT
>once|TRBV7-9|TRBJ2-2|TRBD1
CASSLATGGTGELFF
TGTGCCAGCAGCTTGGCTACAGGGGGAACCGGGGAGCTGTTTTTT
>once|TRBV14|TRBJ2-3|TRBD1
CASSWDRGPGTQYF
TGTGCCAGCAGCTGGGACAGGGGGCCCGGTACGCAGTATTTT
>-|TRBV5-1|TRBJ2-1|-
CASSLAGDTNYNEQFF
TGCGCCAGCAGCTTGGCCGGGGACACCAACTACAATGAGCAGTTCTTC
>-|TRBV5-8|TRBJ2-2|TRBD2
CASSFWGGAGELFF
TGTGCCAGCAGCTTCTGGGGGGGTGCCGGGGAGCTGTTTTTT
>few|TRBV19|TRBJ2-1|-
CATRRAGQDVNEQFF
TGTGCCACTCGAAGAGCGGGACAAGACGTGAATGAGCAGTTCTTC
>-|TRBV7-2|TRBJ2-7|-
CASSLETGPLEQYF
TGTGCCAGCAGCTTAGAGACAGGCCCCTTGGAGCAGTACTTC
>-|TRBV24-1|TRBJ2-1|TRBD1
CATSASDRGNNEQFF
TGTGCCACCAGTGCCTCGGACAGGGGGAACAATGAGCAGTTCTTC
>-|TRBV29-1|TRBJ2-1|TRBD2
CSARGLASNEQFF
TGCAGCGCGAGGGGACTAGCGTCCAATGAGCAGTTCTTC
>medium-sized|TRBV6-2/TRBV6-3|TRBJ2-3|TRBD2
CASSYEGAGATDTQYF
TGTGCCAGCAGTTACGAAGGAGCGGGGGCCACAGATACGCAGTATTTT
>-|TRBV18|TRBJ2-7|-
CASSPRSGLDEQYF
TGTGCCAGCTCACCACGGTCGGGACTCGACGAGCAGTACTTC
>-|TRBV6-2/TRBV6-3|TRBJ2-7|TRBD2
CASSWGLAGSYEQYF
TGTGCCAGCAGTTGGGGACTAGCGGGCTCCTACGAGCAGTACTTC
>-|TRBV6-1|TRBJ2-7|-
CASSEWSDEQYF
TGTGCCAGCAGTGAATGGTCGGACGAGCAGTACTTC
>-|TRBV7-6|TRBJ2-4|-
CASSSDRNIQYF
TGTGCCAGCAGCTCTGACAGAAACATTCAGTACTTC
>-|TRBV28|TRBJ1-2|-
CASSLRDTYTF
TGTGCCAGCAGTTTGAGGGATACTTACACCTTC
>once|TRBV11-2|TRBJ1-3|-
CASSLVIGGGSGNTIYF
TGTGCCAGCAGCTTAGTTATAGGGGGTGGCTCTGGAAACACCATATATTTT
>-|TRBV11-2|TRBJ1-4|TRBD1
CASSLNPGGNEKLFF
TGTGCCAGCAGCTTAAATCCAGGGGGCAATGAAAAACTGTTTTTT
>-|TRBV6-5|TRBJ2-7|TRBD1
CASSLRDRGYEQYF
TGTGCCAGCAGTCTCCGGGACAGGGGGTACGAGCAGTACTTC
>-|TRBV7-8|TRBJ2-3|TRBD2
CASSILAGTDTQYF
TGTGCCAGCAGTATACTAGCGGGCACAGATACGCAGTATTTT
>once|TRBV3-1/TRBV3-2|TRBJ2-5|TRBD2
CASSQGLAGGQETQYF
TGTGCCAGCAGCCAAGGACTAGCGGGAGGACAAGAGACCCAGTACTTC
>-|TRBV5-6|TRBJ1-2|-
CASSHRFRGGGYTF
TGTGCCAGCAGTCATAGGTTCAGGGGTGGTGGCTACACCTTC
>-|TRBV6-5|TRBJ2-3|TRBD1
CASSPRQGSTDTQYF
TGTGCCAGCAGTCCCAGACAGGGCAGCACAGATACGCAGTATTTT
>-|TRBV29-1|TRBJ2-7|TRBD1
CSVEGQTYEQYF
TGCAGCGTTGAGGGACAGACCTACGAGCAGTACTTC
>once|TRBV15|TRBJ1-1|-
CATSRVVNTEAFF
TGTGCCACCAGCAGAGTAGTGAACACTGAAGCTTTCTTT
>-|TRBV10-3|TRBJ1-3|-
CATGTTGLLSGNTIYF
TGTGCCACCGGGACAACCGGACTCCTCTCTGGAAACACCATATATTTT
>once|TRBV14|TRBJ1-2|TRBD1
CASSLLTGGDYTF
TGTGCCAGCAGCCTCCTGACAGGGGGGGACTACACCTTC
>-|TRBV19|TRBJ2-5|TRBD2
CASSEGREETQYF
TGTGCCAGTAGTGAAGGGAGGGAGGAGACCCAGTACTTC
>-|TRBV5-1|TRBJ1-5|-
CASSLEQANQPQHF
TGCGCCAGCAGCTTGGAGCAGGCTAATCAGCCCCAGCATTTT
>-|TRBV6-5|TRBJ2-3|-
CASSIGSVGDTQYF
TGTGCCAGCAGTATCGGGAGCGTGGGAGATACGCAGTATTTT